Only a few counts were recorded for the clone carrying this T cell receptor beta chain. The germline V and J ends were trimmed by 2 bases and 5 bases, with 19 bases remaining between them. The CDR3 has 18 amino acids. The germline CDR1 and CDR2 sequences are SGHAT and FQNNGV. The sample originates from a study of patients and donors after allogeneic stem cell transplantation. TCRdb ran MiXCR on the RT-PCR reads and lists one entry per CDR3 protein. The data contain about 200,000 distinct CDR3 sequences, less than 50% of them singletons. Input material: blood, either unsorted or a sorted T cell fraction (not recorded which). This receptor was obtained from a human donor who was either an allogeneic HSCT recipient or a stem cell or donor lymphocyte infusion donor (not recorded which). It is not recorded whose cells these are; they may come from a transplant donor. The rearrangement uses TRBV11-2 and TRBJ1-6; possibly TRBD1 for D (6 bases). The CDR3 region is CASSLSHTGPTNNSPLHF. The CDR3 DNA follows: TGTGCCAGCAGCTTATCCCACACAGGGCCGACAAATAATTCACCCCTCCACTTT.